This T cell receptor beta chain is from a study of Tregs in tolerant kidney transplant recipients. Recipients received nonmyeloablative bone marrow transplants from related graft donors, with transient mixed chimerism. Some clones are missing from TCRdb's copy, which holds only in-frame ones; the method was immunoSEQ multiplex PCR. The data contain 74,000 or so clones, over 75% of them singletons. Study-wide findings and caveats: Activated donor B cell expansion appeared to reveal the most relevant donor-specific TCRbeta repertoire.

A note on this clone: Antigen unknown.

The CDR3 runs to 15 residues. The germline V gene encodes CDR1 SQVTM and CDR2 ANQGSEA. V was clipped by 6 bases and J by 5 bases; unmatched bases: 13. The specimen was CD4+ T cells from blood (PBMCs), collected 24 months after the transplant. This chain links TRBV29-1 with TRBJ2-1; 7 nucleotides agree with TRBD2. This TCR was recovered from a human patient who received a combined kidney and bone marrow transplant. T cells may partly derive from the graft donor. The CDR3 bases are TGCAGCGTAACAAGGGGCGGGGGAGTGAACAATGAGCAGTTCTTC. Protein product: CSVTRGGGVNNEQFF.